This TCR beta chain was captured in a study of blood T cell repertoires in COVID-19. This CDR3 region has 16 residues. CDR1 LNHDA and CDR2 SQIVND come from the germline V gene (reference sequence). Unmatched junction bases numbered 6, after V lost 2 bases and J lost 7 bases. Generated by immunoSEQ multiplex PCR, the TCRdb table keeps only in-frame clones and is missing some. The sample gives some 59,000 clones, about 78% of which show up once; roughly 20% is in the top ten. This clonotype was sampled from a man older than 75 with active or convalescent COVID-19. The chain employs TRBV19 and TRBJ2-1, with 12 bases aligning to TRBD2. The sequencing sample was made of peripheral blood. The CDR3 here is CASSISLAGGGNEQFF. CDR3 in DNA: TGTGCCAGTAGTATATCACTAGCGGGGGGAGGGAATGAGCAGTTCTTC.